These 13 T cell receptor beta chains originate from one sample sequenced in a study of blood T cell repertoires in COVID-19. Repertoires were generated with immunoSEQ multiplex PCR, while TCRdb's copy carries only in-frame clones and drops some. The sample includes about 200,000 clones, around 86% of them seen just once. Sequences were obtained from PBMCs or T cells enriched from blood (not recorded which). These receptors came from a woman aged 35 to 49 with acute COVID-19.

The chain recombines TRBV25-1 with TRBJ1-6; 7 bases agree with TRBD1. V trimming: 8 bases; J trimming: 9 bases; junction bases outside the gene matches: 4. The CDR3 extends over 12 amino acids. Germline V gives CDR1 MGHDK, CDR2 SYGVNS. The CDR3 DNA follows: TGTGCCAGCGCGGGACAGACTTCACCCCTCCACTTT. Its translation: CASAGQTSPLHF.

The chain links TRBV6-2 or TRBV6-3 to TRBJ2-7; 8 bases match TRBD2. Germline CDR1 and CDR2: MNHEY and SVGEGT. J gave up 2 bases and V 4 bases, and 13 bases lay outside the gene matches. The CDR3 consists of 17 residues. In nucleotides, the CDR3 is TGTGCCAGCAGTTCCCGCCTTCTGGCGGGAGGACCCTACGAGCAGTACTTC. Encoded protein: CASSSRLLAGGPYEQYF.

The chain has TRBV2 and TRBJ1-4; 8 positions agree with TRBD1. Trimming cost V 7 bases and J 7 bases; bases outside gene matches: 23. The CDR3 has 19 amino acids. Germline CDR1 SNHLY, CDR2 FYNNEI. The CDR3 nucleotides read TGTGCCAGCACTAGAGGGGTGTCGGGCAGGGGGCGCGTTAGTGAAAAACTGTTTTTT. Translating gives CASTRGVSGRGRVSEKLFF.

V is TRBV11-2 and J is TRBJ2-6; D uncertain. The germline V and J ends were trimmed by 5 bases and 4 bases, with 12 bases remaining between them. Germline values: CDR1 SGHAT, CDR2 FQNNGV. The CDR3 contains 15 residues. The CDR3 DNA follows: TGTGCCAGCAGCCCTAGTGCGATGGGGGCCAACGTCCTGACTTTC. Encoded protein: CASSPSAMGANVLTF.

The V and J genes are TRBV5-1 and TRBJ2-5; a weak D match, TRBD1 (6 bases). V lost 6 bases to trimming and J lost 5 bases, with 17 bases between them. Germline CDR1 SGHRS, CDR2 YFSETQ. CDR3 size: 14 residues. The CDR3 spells CASTAGQRTETQYF. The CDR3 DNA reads TGCGCCAGCACCGCTGGACAGAGGACGGAGACCCAGTACTTC.

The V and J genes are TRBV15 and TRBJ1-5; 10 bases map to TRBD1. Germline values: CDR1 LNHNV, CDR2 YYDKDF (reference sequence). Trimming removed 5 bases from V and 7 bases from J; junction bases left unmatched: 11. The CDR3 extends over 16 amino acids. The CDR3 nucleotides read TGTGCCACCAGCGGCTACTTGGGACAGGGGAGGCAGCCCCAGCATTTT. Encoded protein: CATSGYLGQGRQPQHF.

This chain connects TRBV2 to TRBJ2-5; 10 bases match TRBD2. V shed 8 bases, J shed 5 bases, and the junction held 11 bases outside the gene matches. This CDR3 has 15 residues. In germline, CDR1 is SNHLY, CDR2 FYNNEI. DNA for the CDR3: TGTGCCAGCTTGAAGCTAGCGGGAGATATGGAGACCCAGTACTTC. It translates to CASLKLAGDMETQYF.

Here the CDR3 reads CASSLGGRGYNEQFF. CDR3 nucleotides: TGTGCCAGCAGCCTGGGGGGACGAGGGTACAATGAGCAGTTCTTC. This chain connects TRBV14 to TRBJ2-1; tentatively, D is TRBD2 (6 bases). V was cut by 4 bases and J by 4 bases, with 14 bases left in between. Germline loops: CDR1 SGHDN, CDR2 FVKESK. The CDR3 length is 15 residues.

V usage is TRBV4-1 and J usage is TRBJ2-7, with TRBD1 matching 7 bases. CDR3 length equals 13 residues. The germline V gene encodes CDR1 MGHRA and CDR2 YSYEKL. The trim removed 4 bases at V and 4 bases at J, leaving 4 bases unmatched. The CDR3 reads CASSLRTGYEQYF. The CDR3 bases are TGCGCCAGCAGCCTACGGACAGGATACGAGCAGTACTTC.

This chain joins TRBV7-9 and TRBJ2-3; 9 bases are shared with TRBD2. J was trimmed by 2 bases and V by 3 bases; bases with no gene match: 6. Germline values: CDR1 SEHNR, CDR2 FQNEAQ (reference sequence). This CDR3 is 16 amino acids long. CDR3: CASSFLSGRPTDTQYF. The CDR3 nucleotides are TGTGCCAGCAGCTTTCTCAGCGGGAGGCCCACAGATACGCAGTATTTT.

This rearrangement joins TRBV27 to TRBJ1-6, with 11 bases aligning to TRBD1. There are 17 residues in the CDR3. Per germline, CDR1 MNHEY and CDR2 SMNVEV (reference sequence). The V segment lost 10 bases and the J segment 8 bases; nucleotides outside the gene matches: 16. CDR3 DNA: TGTGCCACCGGAGGGACAGGGGGGGGCCAGTTGCATTCACCCCTCCACTTT. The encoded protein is CATGGTGGGQLHSPLHF.

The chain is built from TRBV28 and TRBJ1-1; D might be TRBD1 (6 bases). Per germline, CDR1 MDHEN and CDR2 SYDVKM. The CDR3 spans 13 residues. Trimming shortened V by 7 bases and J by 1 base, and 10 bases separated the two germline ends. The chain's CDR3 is CASNQGGNTEAFF. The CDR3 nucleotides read TGTGCCAGCAACCAAGGGGGGAACACTGAAGCTTTCTTT. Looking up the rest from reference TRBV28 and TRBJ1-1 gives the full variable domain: DVKVTQSSRYLVKRTGEKVFLECVQDMDHENMFWYRQDPGLGLRLIYFSYDVKMKEKGDIPEGYSVSREKKERFSLILESASTNQTSMYLCASNQGGNTEAFFGQGTRLTVV.

The chain's CDR3 is CASSLVFGRYEQYF. CDR3 bases: TGCGCCAGCAGCTTGGTCTTTGGGCGCTACGAGCAGTACTTC. This sequence joins TRBV5-1 and TRBJ2-7; D remains ambiguous. The V end was cut by 0 bases, the J end by 3 bases, with 10 bases between. The CDR3 is made up of 14 amino acids. Germline V CDR1 and CDR2: SGHRS, YFSETQ.